The 16 T cell receptor beta chains below were found in one sample sequenced in a study of blood T cell repertoires in COVID-19. Assay used: immunoSEQ multiplex PCR; TCRdb lists only in-frame clones, some missing. In the table there are approximately 220,000 clones, roughly 80% of which are singletons. The sequenced sample consisted of PBMCs or T cells enriched from blood (not recorded which). The receptor source for this set is a woman aged 45-59 years who had been exposed to COVID-19.

V usage is TRBV15 and J usage is TRBJ1-1; 8 nucleotides match TRBD1. Germline lookup yields CDR1 LNHNV and CDR2 YYDKDF (reference sequence). The CDR3 runs 13 residues. J was trimmed by 0 bases and V by 8 bases; bases with no gene match: 2. In DNA form, the CDR3 reads TGTGCCACCGGGGACAGGCTGAACACTGAAGCTTTCTTT. It translates to CATGDRLNTEAFF.

The V gene is TRBV19, the J gene TRBJ2-5; 13 nucleotides agree with TRBD2. The germline V gene has CDR1 LNHDA and CDR2 SQIVND (reference sequence). The CDR3 runs 16 residues. Trimming cost V 3 bases and J 2 bases; bases outside gene matches: 3. The CDR3 loop is CASSMGLAGNQETQYF. In nucleotides, the CDR3 is TGTGCCAGTAGTATGGGACTAGCGGGGAATCAAGAGACCCAGTACTTC.

The rearrangement links TRBV27 to TRBJ1-2; no reliable D call. Germline lookup yields CDR1 MNHEY and CDR2 SMNVEV (reference sequence). This CDR3 has 15 amino acids. Trimming took 0 bases from V and 4 from J, leaving 12 bases between them. CDR3 loop: CASSLSSEGSYGYTF. CDR3 nucleotides: TGTGCCAGCAGTTTATCTTCGGAGGGTAGCTATGGCTACACCTTC.

The chain links TRBV12-5 to TRBJ1-3, with D possibly being TRBD1 (5 bases). Germline CDR1 reads LGHNT; CDR2 reads FRNRAP. The CDR3 is made up of 13 amino acids. The germline V and J ends were trimmed by 8 bases and 4 bases, with 12 bases remaining between them. This chain's CDR3 is CASTGFRGNTIYF. The CDR3 DNA follows: TGTGCTAGTACAGGATTTCGAGGAAACACCATATATTTT.

This sequence joins TRBV7-8 and TRBJ1-1, with D hard to call. CDR1 is SGHVS, CDR2 FQNEAQ, per germline. V gave up 4 bases and J gave up 1 base, with 16 bases separating them. This CDR3 spans 16 amino acids. The CDR3 nucleotides read TGTGCCAGCAGCTCAGGCGTCACCAAAAAGAACACTGAAGCTTTCTTT. This codes for CASSSGVTKKNTEAFF. Full variable domain (outside the CDR3, taken from reference TRBV7-8 and TRBJ1-1): GAGVSQSPRYKVAKRGQDVALRCDPISGHVSLFWYQQALGQGPEFLTYFQNEAQLDKSGLPSDRFFAERPEGSVSTLKIQRTQQEDSAVYLCASSSGVTKKNTEAFFGQGTRLTVV.

As concerns this clone: This same CDR3 is encoded by further DNA sequences in the sample. The CDR3 sequence is CASSPDRNQPQHF. The CDR3 nucleotides are TGTGCCAGCTCGCCCGACAGGAATCAGCCCCAGCATTTT. V gene TRBV18 combines with J gene TRBJ1-5, with a weak D call TRBD1 (6 bases). This CDR3 is 13 amino acids long. V was pared by 6 bases and J by 4 bases, with 10 bases between. Germline loops: CDR1 KGHSH, CDR2 LQKENI.

V and J are TRBV5-4 and TRBJ1-2; the D is unclear. CDR3 length: 12 residues. CDR1 is SGHNT and CDR2 is YYREEE in the germline V gene (reference sequence). Trimming cost V 3 bases and J 4 bases, with 7 bases left between them. Here the CDR3 reads CASSSRGYGYTF. The DNA for the CDR3 is TGTGCCAGCAGCTCCCGGGGCTATGGCTACACCTTC.

The rearrangement links TRBV19 to TRBJ2-5, with TRBD1 matching over 7 bases. CDR3 length: 15 amino acids. The germline gives CDR1 LNHDA, CDR2 SQIVND (reference sequence). V lost 6 bases, J lost 0 bases, and 7 bases stayed unmatched. The CDR3 reads CASSLRTGHQETQYF. CDR3 coding DNA: TGTGCCAGTAGCCTAAGGACAGGCCACCAAGAGACCCAGTACTTC. Full variable domain (missing parts from reference TRBV19 and TRBJ2-5): DGGITQSPKYLFRKEGQNVTLSCEQNLNHDAMYWYRQDPGQGLRLIYYSQIVNDFQKGDIAEGYSVSREKKESFPLTVTSAQKNPTAFYLCASSLRTGHQETQYFGPGTRLLVL.

CDR3: CASSQQGGTGELFF. The DNA of the CDR3 is TGTGCCAGCAGCCAACAGGGCGGGACCGGGGAGCTGTTTTTT. The genes are TRBV7-2 and TRBJ2-2; a possible D gene is TRBD1 (6 bases). Germline V gene lookup returns CDR1 SGHTA and CDR2 FQGNSA. The ends were cut back, 5 bases at V and 5 bases at J, with 12 bases in the middle. The CDR3 is 14 residues long.

The chain joins TRBV21-1 to TRBJ2-7; the D call TRBD2 from the table was never checked on the DNA. TRBV21-1 is deemed a pseudogene. The CDR3 is made up of 14 amino acids. The DNA of the CDR3 is TGTGCCAGCAGCAAACGCGGGGGGTCCTACGAGCAGTACTTC. Its translation: CASSKRGGSYEQYF.

The J gene is TRBJ1-5, the V gene TRBV12-3 or TRBV12-4; tentative D call: TRBD1 (5 bases). Trimming removed 6 bases from V and 4 bases from J, with 10 bases in between. The CDR3 is made up of 13 amino acids. The CDR3 is CASSQQENQPQHF. The CDR3 DNA sequence: TGTGCCAGCAGCCAACAGGAAAATCAGCCCCAGCATTTT.

This chain links TRBV14 with TRBJ2-3, with no clear D. This CDR3 has 15 amino acids. Trimming took 2 bases from V and 0 from J, leaving 9 bases between them. CDR1 is SGHDN, CDR2 FVKESK, per germline. The CDR3 DNA reads TGTGCCAGCAGCCAATTGACATCTAGCACAGATACGCAGTATTTT. Translated, it gives CASSQLTSSTDTQYF.

This chain connects TRBV2 to TRBJ2-5, with a tentative D call TRBD2 (5 bases). This CDR3 contains 14 residues. Trimming pared 0 bases from V and 5 bases from J, leaving 10 bases between. Germline lookup yields CDR1 SNHLY and CDR2 FYNNEI. CDR3 protein: CASSEALAFETQYF. CDR3 DNA sequence: TGTGCCAGCAGTGAAGCCTTAGCGTTTGAGACCCAGTACTTC.

The V and J genes are TRBV2 and TRBJ2-3; TRBD1 matches 9 bases. There are 17 residues in the CDR3. The germline CDR1 and CDR2 sequences are SNHLY and FYNNEI. Trimming at V came to 6 bases and at J to 3 bases, leaving 13 bases not matched to a gene. The CDR3 reads CASSPRIGGQGTDTQYF. DNA of the CDR3: TGTGCCAGCAGCCCCCGCATAGGGGGACAGGGAACAGATACGCAGTATTTT.

This clone was seen once. The chain carries TRBV11-2 and TRBJ2-3; tentative D call: TRBD1 (6 bases). The CDR3 is 15 residues long. The V gene lost 4 bases and the J gene lost 2 bases, with 13 bases spanning the gap. Germline assignment: CDR1 SGHAT and CDR2 FQNNGV. In nucleotides, the CDR3 is TGTGCCAGCAGCTCTGAAGACAGGTCCACAGATACGCAGTATTTT. Protein product: CASSSEDRSTDTQYF.

The J gene is TRBJ1-2, the V gene TRBV6-5; no clear D. Between the trimmed V and J ends, which lost 5 bases and 1 base, there was a span of 8 bases. The CDR3 runs 13 residues. Looked up from germline, CDR1 is MNHEY and CDR2 is SVGAGI. The CDR3 bases are TGTGCCAGCAGTACGGGAGTTAACTATGGCTACACCTTC. As protein: CASSTGVNYGYTF.